A selection of T cell receptor beta chains follows, all from one sample in a study of OX40 agonist ivuxolimab in advanced cancers. Only in-frame clones appear in the TCRdb table, and some are missing; sequencing was by immunoSEQ multiplex PCR. The sample gives about 17,000 clones, 76% of which show up once; 40% to 50% is in the top ten. The starting material was CD4+ or CD8+ T cells sorted from blood, obtained in a trial of the OX40 agonist ivuxolimab. Every receptor here comes from an adult with an advanced solid tumor such as melanoma, head and neck, liver or kidney cancer. Both conserved end residues are part of each CDR3. A D gene is named only where the DNA matches it firmly. A row's size may be missing; if present it is once, few, many or a size class.

v_gene	d_gene	j_gene	abundance	CDR3nt	CDR3aa
TRBV4-1	.	TRBJ2-1	.	TGCGCCAGCAGCCTGGCCAGTAACAATGAGCAGTTCTTC	CASSLASNNEQFF
TRBV19	.	TRBJ2-7	.	TGTGCCAGTAGTATAAACAGGGACTACGAGCAGTACTTC	CASSINRDYEQYF
TRBV4-3	TRBD2	TRBJ2-7	once	TGCGCCAGCAGCCAAGCAACTAGCGGGGGGTCCTACGAGCAGTACTTC	CASSQATSGGSYEQYF
TRBV4-3	TRBD1	TRBJ1-1	.	TGCGCCAGCAGCCAAGCCCGGACAGGGAACACTGAAGCTTTCTTT	CASSQARTGNTEAFF
TRBV5-8	.	TRBJ2-7	.	TGTGCCAGCAGCTTGGCCAAAGGGTCCTACGAGCAGTACTTC	CASSLAKGSYEQYF
TRBV4-3	.	TRBJ2-5	many	TGCGCCAGCAGCCAATACCGGGGGTACCAAGAGACCCAGTACTTC	CASSQYRGYQETQYF
TRBV4-1	TRBD2	TRBJ2-1	.	TGCGCCAGCAGCCAAAGTCCTAGCGGGGGGTGGAATGAGCAGTTCTTC	CASSQSPSGGWNEQFF
TRBV4-2	TRBD1	TRBJ1-1	.	TGTGCCAGCAGCCATCCGGACAGGGTGAACACTGAAGCTTTCTTT	CASSHPDRVNTEAFF
TRBV7-6	TRBD1	TRBJ2-7	.	TGTGCCAGCAGCCAAGGGGGACAGAGCTACGAGCAGTACTTC	CASSQGGQSYEQYF
TRBV29-1	.	TRBJ1-4	.	TGCAGCGTTGGTGTGGGGGGTGAAAAACTGTTTTTT	CSVGVGGEKLFF
TRBV5-4	.	TRBJ2-7	.	TGTGCCAGCAGCCCCCACGGGGATTATAACGAGCAGTACTTC	CASSPHGDYNEQYF
TRBV5-8	.	TRBJ2-7	.	TGTGCCAGCACCGGGGGGACACCCCGCACCTACGAGCAGTACTTC	CASTGGTPRTYEQYF
TRBV5-6	.	TRBJ1-2	.	TGTGCCAGCAGCTTGATCGACTCTCGGCAGGACGGCTACACCTTC	CASSLIDSRQDGYTF
TRBV5-1	TRBD1	TRBJ2-7	medium-sized	TGTGCCAGCAGCTTTGGGACAGGGCTCTACGAGCAGTACTTC	CASSFGTGLYEQYF
TRBV4-1	TRBD1	TRBJ1-5	few	TGCGCCAGCAGCCAAGGCGGGCAGGGGGCGGGTCAGCCCCAGCATTTT	CASSQGGQGAGQPQHF
TRBV28	.	TRBJ2-3	.	TGTGCCAGCAGCCAAGAGGGGCGAGTGGCAGATACGCAGTATTTT	CASSQEGRVADTQYF
TRBV13	.	TRBJ2-4	few	TGTGCCAGCAGCTTAGATTTGGACGGCCGCATTCAGTACTTC	CASSLDLDGRIQYF
TRBV4-3	.	TRBJ1-6	.	TGCGCCAGCAGCCAAGGAGGTAGTTCACCCCTCCACTTT	CASSQGGSSPLHF
TRBV5-1	.	TRBJ1-5	.	TGCGCCAGCAGCGAGCATGGTTATCAGCCCCAGCATTTT	CASSEHGYQPQHF
TRBV25-1	.	TRBJ1-5	.	TGTGCCAGCTCAGGGTGGCATAATCAGCCCCAGCATTTT	CASSGWHNQPQHF
TRBV13	.	TRBJ1-2	few	TGTGCCAGCAGCTTATTGAGTAGGGAATCAGTGGATGGCTACACCTTC	CASSLLSRESVDGYTF
TRBV28	.	TRBJ2-7	.	TGTGCCAGCAGTTCAAGCTCCTACGAGCAGTACTTC	CASSSSSYEQYF
TRBV7-9	.	TRBJ2-2	.	TGTGCCAGCAGCTTAGGGGCCGCCCCGAACACCGGGGAGCTGTTTTTT	CASSLGAAPNTGELFF
TRBV9	.	TRBJ2-5	.	TGTGCCAGCAGCCTGGGGGGGGCACAAGAGACCCAGTACTTC	CASSLGGAQETQYF
TRBV5-5	.	TRBJ2-6	few	TGCGCCAGCAGCCAAGATGGGGGCTCTGGGGCCAACGTCCTGACTTTC	CASSQDGGSGANVLTF
TRBV7-2	TRBD2	TRBJ2-1	.	TGTGCCAGCAGCCGTAGCGGGGGCATTTACAATGAGCAGTTCTTC	CASSRSGGIYNEQFF
TRBV6-1	.	TRBJ2-5	.	TGTGCCAGCAGTGACAGGGCCGGACTTCAAGAGACCCAGTACTTC	CASSDRAGLQETQYF
TRBV21-1	.	TRBJ2-2	.	TGTGCCAGCAGCCGCCGTAGCGGACAGGGGGTCGCCGGGGAGCTGTTTTTT	CASSRRSGQGVAGELFF
TRBV10-3	TRBD1	TRBJ1-3	.	TGTGCCATTGCAGGGGGCGTAGGAAACACCATATATTTT	CAIAGGVGNTIYF
TRBV10-2	TRBD2	TRBJ2-7	.	TGCGCCACCGTACTAGCGGGCCTCTCCTACGAGCAGTACTTC	CATVLAGLSYEQYF
TRBV27	.	TRBJ1-2	.	TGTGCCAGCAGTTTAAAGTCTGGGGGAAACTATGGCTACACCTTC	CASSLKSGGNYGYTF
TRBV10-3	TRBD2	TRBJ2-5	.	TGTGCCATGGGGGGGGAGTACCAAGAGACCCAGTACTTC	CAMGGEYQETQYF
TRBV7-8	.	TRBJ2-3	.	TGTGCCAGCAGCTTAGGGAATCCAGATACGCAGTATTTT	CASSLGNPDTQYF
TRBV7-9	.	TRBJ1-5	.	TGTGCCAGCAGCTTACCGGGTTTTGCGCAGCCCCAGCATTTT	CASSLPGFAQPQHF
TRBV4-1	.	TRBJ2-5	once	TGCGCCAGCAGCCAGATGATAGGACAAGTTGGCCGGGAGACCCAGTACTTC	CASSQMIGQVGRETQYF
TRBV11-2	.	TRBJ2-5	.	TGTGCCAGCAGCTTAGTTGGGGGAGGAGAGACCCAGTACTTC	CASSLVGGGETQYF
TRBV11-2	TRBD1	TRBJ2-1	.	TGTGCCAGCAGCTTAGCTGGCCGGGACAGCTACAATGAGCAGTTCTTC	CASSLAGRDSYNEQFF